This passage covers 19 T cell receptor beta chains from one sample sequenced in a study of OX40 agonist ivuxolimab in advanced cancers. Some clones are missing from TCRdb's copy, which holds only in-frame ones; the method was immunoSEQ multiplex PCR. The sample shows around 70,000 clones, 75% to 85% of them seen only once. The sample in question was CD4+ or CD8+ T cells sorted from blood, obtained in a trial of the OX40 agonist ivuxolimab. The receptor set was obtained from an adult with an advanced solid tumor such as melanoma, head and neck, liver or kidney cancer.

The genes are TRBV5-5 and TRBJ1-1, with D possibly being TRBD1 (5 bases). V was trimmed by 7 bases and J by 3 bases, leaving 19 bases between them. This CDR3 contains 15 residues. From germline, CDR1 is SGHKS and CDR2 YYEKEE (reference sequence). This CDR3 is CASHPYGGTYTEAFF. The CDR3 DNA is TGTGCCAGCCATCCCTACGGGGGAACGTACACTGAAGCTTTCTTT.

The J gene is TRBJ2-3, the V gene TRBV20-1; no clear D. In germline, CDR1 is DFQATT, CDR2 SNEGSKA (reference sequence). This CDR3 contains 10 residues. Trimming cost V 6 bases and J 12 bases, with 13 bases left between them. The CDR3 DNA reads TGCAGTGCGGTAGATCGGTTTCAGTATTTT. This translates into CSAVDRFQYF.

A few counts support this clone. The chain is built from TRBV10-3 and TRBJ2-7; 7 nucleotides align to TRBD1. CDR3 length: 14 residues. Losses at the gene ends were 5 bases for V and 2 bases for J; bases not matched to a gene: 6. The germline V gene encodes CDR1 ENHRY and CDR2 SYGVKD. The CDR3 nucleotides read TGTGCCATCAGTACTCCGGGACAGACCTACGAGCAGTACTTC. It specifies CAISTPGQTYEQYF.

The CDR3 coding sequence is TGTGCCAGCCGGGACAGGTCACGCTCTGGAAACACCATATATTTT. Amino acids: CASRDRSRSGNTIYF. The chain is built from TRBV6-5 and TRBJ1-3; TRBD1 agrees at 8 bases. There are 15 residues in the CDR3. Per germline, CDR1 MNHEY and CDR2 SVGAGI. Losses at the gene ends were 8 bases for V and 0 bases for J; bases not matched to a gene: 6.

The table lists this clone with a count of one. J is TRBJ1-1 and V is TRBV11-2, with D tentatively TRBD1 (5 bases). Trimming left V 2 bases short and J 1 base short, with 11 bases between. CDR1 is SGHAT, CDR2 FQNNGV, per germline. The length of the CDR3 is 15 residues. The CDR3 nucleotides are TGTGCCAGCAGCTTATTGGGGGGGTCGAACACTGAAGCTTTCTTT. Protein sequence: CASSLLGGSNTEAFF.

This clone appeared a few times. The chain employs TRBV6-4 and TRBJ1-1, with 9 nucleotides matching TRBD1. J was trimmed by 4 bases and V by 7 bases; bases with no gene match: 4. The CDR3 is 13 residues long. CDR1 and CDR2 from the germline V gene are MRHNA and SNTAGT. Here the CDR3 reads CASTKDRGTEAFF. CDR3 in DNA: TGTGCCAGCACCAAGGACAGGGGCACTGAAGCTTTCTTT.

The chain is built from TRBV27 and TRBJ2-7, with TRBD1 as a possible D gene (6 bases). The V gene's germline CDR1 is MNHEY and CDR2 SMNVEV (reference sequence). Trimming shortened V by 2 bases and J by 2 bases, and 13 bases separated the two germline ends. This CDR3 is 15 amino acids long. This CDR3 reads CASSLRQGWTYEQYF. The CDR3 DNA is TGTGCCAGCAGTTTAAGGCAGGGGTGGACCTACGAGCAGTACTTC.

This clone was observed a handful of times. The chain uses TRBV19 and TRBJ2-2, with 8 bases matching TRBD1. The CDR3 contains 16 residues. Germline CDR1 reads LNHDA; CDR2 reads SQIVND (reference sequence). After removal of 0 bases from V and 6 bases from J, the junction contained 6 bases not matched to a gene. The CDR3 loop reads CASSIEGRGRAGELFF. The CDR3 DNA follows: TGTGCCAGTAGTATAGAGGGCAGGGGGCGCGCCGGGGAGCTGTTTTTT.

With respect to this clone: At the DNA level, this CDR3 is encoded by other sequences in the same sample as well. This chain joins TRBV9 and TRBJ2-3; TRBD2 matches at 8 bases. Germline lookup yields CDR1 SGDLS and CDR2 YYNGEE. There are 15 residues in the CDR3. The J segment lost 1 base and the V segment lost 2 bases, leaving 3 bases of the junction unmatched. CDR3 DNA: TGTGCCAGCAGCGTTGCAGCGGGGGGCACAGATACGCAGTATTTT. It codes for CASSVAAGGTDTQYF. Looking up the rest from reference TRBV9 and TRBJ2-3 gives the full variable domain: DSGVTQTPKHLITATGQRVTLRCSPRSGDLSVYWYQQSLDQGLQFLIQYYNGEERAKGNILERFSAQQFPDLHSELNLSSLELGDSALYFCASSVAAGGTDTQYFGPGTRLTVL.

The CDR3 region has the DNA TGTGCCAGCACCTGGACAGGGGGATTGCAAGAGACCCAGTACTTC. It translates to CASTWTGGLQETQYF. The chain links TRBV6-1 to TRBJ2-5, with TRBD1 matching 10 bases. Losses at the gene ends were 7 bases for V and 2 bases for J; bases not matched to a gene: 7. The CDR3 length is 15 residues. Germline-derived CDR1 and CDR2 are MNHNS and SASEGT.

The J gene is TRBJ1-1, the V gene TRBV6-5; 7 bases are a match to TRBD1. The trim removed 6 bases at V and 2 bases at J, leaving 9 bases unmatched. The CDR3 is 15 amino acids. Per germline, CDR1 MNHEY and CDR2 SVGAGI. CDR3 protein: CASRTGYRANTEAFF. As DNA, the CDR3 is TGTGCCAGCAGGACAGGGTATAGGGCAAACACTGAAGCTTTCTTT.

This clone was seen only a few times. This chain uses TRBV7-9 with TRBJ1-3, with unresolved D. CDR1 and CDR2 (germline): SEHNR, FQNEAQ (reference sequence). The CDR3 is made up of 13 amino acids. V lost 1 base and J 1 base, leaving 2 bases between the germline ends. The CDR3 is CASSLVSGNTIYF. The CDR3 DNA is TGTGCCAGCAGCTTAGTTTCTGGAAACACCATATATTTT.

The chain carries TRBV27 and TRBJ2-1; 12 bases fit TRBD1. The CDR3 spans 16 residues. Per germline, CDR1 MNHEY and CDR2 SMNVEV (reference sequence). The V gene end was trimmed by 5 bases and the J gene end by 6 bases; junction bases not matched to a gene: 8. In DNA, the CDR3 is TGTGCCAGCAGTCTCCTCGGGGACAGGGGGCGCAATGAGCAGTTCTTC. Protein sequence: CASSLLGDRGRNEQFF.

The chain is built from TRBV18 and TRBJ2-2; 10 bases map to TRBD1. Trimming took 0 bases from V and 4 from J; bases not matched to a gene: 5. CDR3 length: 17 residues. Germline V gene data show CDR1 as KGHSH and CDR2 as LQKENI. The CDR3 here is CASSPPRGQGITGELFF. The CDR3 DNA reads TGTGCCAGCTCACCACCTCGGGGACAGGGGATCACCGGGGAGCTGTTTTTT.

CDR3 protein: CASSMNGGQFF. The CDR3 nucleotides are TGTGCCAGCAGCATGAACGGGGGGCAGTTCTTC. The gene calls are TRBV5-6 and TRBJ2-1; perhaps TRBD2 as D (6 bases). The germline gives CDR1 SGHDT, CDR2 YYEEEE. Trimming removed 4 bases from V and 12 bases from J, with 11 bases in between. This CDR3 has 11 amino acids.

The chain links TRBV7-9 to TRBJ2-5, with a weak D call TRBD2 (5 bases). CDR3 size: 13 residues. Germline V gives CDR1 SEHNR, CDR2 FQNEAQ (reference sequence). Trimming left V 0 bases short and J 5 bases short, with 7 bases between. Here the CDR3 DNA reads TGTGCCAGCAGCTTAGCATCGGGGGAGACCCAGTACTTC. As protein: CASSLASGETQYF.

This rearrangement joins TRBV4-3 to TRBJ1-1; no definite D call. The CDR3 sequence is 16 residues long. Trimming removed 0 bases from V and 4 bases from J, with 15 bases in between. Germline V gene lookup returns CDR1 LGHNA and CDR2 YSLEER. CDR3 coding DNA: TGCGCCAGCAGCCAAGAAATCCCCGCGATGGGCACTGAAGCTTTCTTT. Residues: CASSQEIPAMGTEAFF.

Details on this clone: The sample contains more than one DNA sequence encoding this CDR3. The chain recombines TRBV7-8 with TRBJ1-1; 9 nucleotides agree with TRBD1. This CDR3 spans 15 amino acids. Germline V gives CDR1 SGHVS, CDR2 FQNEAQ. With 0 bases clipped from V and 1 base from J, the junction kept 0 bases outside the gene matches. The CDR3 nucleotides read TGTGCCAGCAGCTTAGCGGACAGGGGGAACACTGAAGCTTTCTTT. Protein: CASSLADRGNTEAFF.

The chain links TRBV18 to TRBJ1-2, with D unclear. V was trimmed by 2 bases and J by 0 bases, leaving 7 bases between them. This CDR3 is built from 14 residues. Germline lookup yields CDR1 KGHSH and CDR2 LQKENI. The CDR3 DNA reads TGTGCCAGCTCACCAGTGCCGGCTAACTATGGCTACACCTTC. It specifies CASSPVPANYGYTF.